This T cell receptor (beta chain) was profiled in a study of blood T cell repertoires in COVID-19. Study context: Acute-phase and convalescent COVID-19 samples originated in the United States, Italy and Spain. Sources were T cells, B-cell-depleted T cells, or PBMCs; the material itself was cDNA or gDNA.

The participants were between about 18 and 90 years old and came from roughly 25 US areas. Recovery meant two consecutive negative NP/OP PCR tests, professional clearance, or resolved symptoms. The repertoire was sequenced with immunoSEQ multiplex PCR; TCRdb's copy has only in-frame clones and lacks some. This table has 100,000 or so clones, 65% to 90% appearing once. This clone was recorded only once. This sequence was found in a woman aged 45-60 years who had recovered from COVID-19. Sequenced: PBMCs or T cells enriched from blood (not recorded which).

CDR3 residues: CASSHGPPQRGVDTQYF. The CDR3 DNA reads TGTGCCAGCAGCCATGGGCCCCCCCAGCGGGGGGTGGATACGCAGTATTTT. The rearrangement links TRBV3-1 (or the pseudogene TRBV3-2) to TRBJ2-3; the match to TRBD2 covers 9 bases. Germline-derived CDR1 and CDR2 are LGHDT and YNNKEL (reference sequence). V lost 3 bases and J lost 6; bases outside the gene matches: 13. This CDR3 has 17 amino acids.